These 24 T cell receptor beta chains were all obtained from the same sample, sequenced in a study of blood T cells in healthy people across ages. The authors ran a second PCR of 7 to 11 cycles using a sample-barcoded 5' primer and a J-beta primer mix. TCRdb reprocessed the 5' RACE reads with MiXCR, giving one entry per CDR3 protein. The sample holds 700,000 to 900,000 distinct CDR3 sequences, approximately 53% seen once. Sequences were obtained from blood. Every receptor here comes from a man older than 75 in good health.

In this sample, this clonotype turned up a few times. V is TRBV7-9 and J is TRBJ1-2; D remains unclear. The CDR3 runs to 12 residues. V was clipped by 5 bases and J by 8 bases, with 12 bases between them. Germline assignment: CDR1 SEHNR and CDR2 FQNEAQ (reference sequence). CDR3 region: CASSLERVGYTF. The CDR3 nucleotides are TGTGCCAGCAGCCTCGAGAGAGTGGGCTACACCTTC.

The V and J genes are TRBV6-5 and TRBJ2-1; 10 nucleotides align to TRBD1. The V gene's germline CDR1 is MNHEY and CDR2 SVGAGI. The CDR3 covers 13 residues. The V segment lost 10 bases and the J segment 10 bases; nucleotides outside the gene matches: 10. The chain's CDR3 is CATGQGVNREQFF. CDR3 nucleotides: TGTGCCACCGGACAGGGGGTTAACAGGGAGCAGTTCTTC.

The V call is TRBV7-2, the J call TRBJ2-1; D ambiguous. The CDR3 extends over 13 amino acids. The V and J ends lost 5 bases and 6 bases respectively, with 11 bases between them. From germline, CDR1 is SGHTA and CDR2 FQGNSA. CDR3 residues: CASSPPFGNEQFF. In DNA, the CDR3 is TGTGCCAGCAGCCCCCCGTTTGGCAATGAGCAGTTCTTC. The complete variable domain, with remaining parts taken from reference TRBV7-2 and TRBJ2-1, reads GAGVSQSPSNKVTEKGKDVELRCDPISGHTALYWYRQSLGQGLEFLIYFQGNSAPDKSGLPSDRFSAERTGGSVSTLTIQRTQQEDSAVYLCASSPPFGNEQFFGPGTRLTVL.

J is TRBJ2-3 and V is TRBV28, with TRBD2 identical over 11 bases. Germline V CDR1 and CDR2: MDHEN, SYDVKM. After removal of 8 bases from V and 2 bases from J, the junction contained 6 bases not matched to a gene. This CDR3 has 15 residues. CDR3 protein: CASATSGANTDTQYF. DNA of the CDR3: TGTGCCAGCGCGACTAGCGGGGCAAACACAGATACGCAGTATTTT. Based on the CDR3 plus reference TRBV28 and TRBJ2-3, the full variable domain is DVKVTQSSRYLVKRTGEKVFLECVQDMDHENMFWYRQDPGLGLRLIYFSYDVKMKEKGDIPEGYSVSREKKERFSLILESASTNQTSMYLCASATSGANTDTQYFGPGTRLTVL.

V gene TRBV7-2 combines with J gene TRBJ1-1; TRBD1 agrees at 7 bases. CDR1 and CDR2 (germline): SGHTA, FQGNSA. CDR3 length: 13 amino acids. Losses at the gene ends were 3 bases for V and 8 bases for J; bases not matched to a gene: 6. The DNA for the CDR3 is TGTGCCAGCAGCTTGAGGGGGCGGGGAGAAGCTTTCTTT. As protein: CASSLRGRGEAFF.

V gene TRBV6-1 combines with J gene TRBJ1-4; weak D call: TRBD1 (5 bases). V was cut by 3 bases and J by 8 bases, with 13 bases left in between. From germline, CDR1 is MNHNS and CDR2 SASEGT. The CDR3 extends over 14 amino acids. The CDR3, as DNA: TGTGCCAGCAGTGAGGCCAGGGTTGGGGAAAAACTGTTTTTT. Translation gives CASSEARVGEKLFF.

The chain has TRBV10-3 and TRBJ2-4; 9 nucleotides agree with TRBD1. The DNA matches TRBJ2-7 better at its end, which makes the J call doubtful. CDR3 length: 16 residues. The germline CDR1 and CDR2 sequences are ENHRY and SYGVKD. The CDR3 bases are TGTGCCATCAGTGACCCACCGGGACAGGGTTCTTACGAGCAGTACTTC. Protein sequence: CAISDPPGQGSYEQYF.

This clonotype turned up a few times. The CDR3 DNA reads as TGTGCCAGCAGCCTACAGGGCGCTGAAGAGACCCAGTACTTC. It encodes CASSLQGAEETQYF. The rearrangement links TRBV3-1 to TRBJ2-5; maybe TRBD1 (6 bases). CDR3 length equals 14 residues. Germline V gives CDR1 LGHDT, CDR2 YNNKEL (reference sequence). The V gene lost 4 bases and the J gene lost 3 bases, with 12 bases spanning the gap.

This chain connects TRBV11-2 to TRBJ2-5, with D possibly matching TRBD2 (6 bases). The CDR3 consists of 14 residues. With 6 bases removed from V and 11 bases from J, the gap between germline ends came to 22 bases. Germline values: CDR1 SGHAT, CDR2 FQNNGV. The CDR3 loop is CASRTGVGKVEQYF. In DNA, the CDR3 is TGTGCCAGCAGGACGGGAGTGGGAAAAGTTGAGCAGTACTTC.

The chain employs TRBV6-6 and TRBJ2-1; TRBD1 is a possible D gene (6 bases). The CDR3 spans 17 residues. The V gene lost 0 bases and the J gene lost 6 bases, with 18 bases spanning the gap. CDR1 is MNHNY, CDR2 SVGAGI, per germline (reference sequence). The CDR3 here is CASSYSINRERSNEQFF. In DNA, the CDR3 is TGTGCCAGCAGTTACTCGATCAACAGGGAAAGGAGCAATGAGCAGTTCTTC.

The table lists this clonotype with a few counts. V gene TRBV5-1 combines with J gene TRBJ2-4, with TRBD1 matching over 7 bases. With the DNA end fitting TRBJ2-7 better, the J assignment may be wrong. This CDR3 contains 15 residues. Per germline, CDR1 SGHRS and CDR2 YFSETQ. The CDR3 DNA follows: TGCGCCAGCAGCTTAACAGGGGACCTTTACTACGAGCAGTACTTC. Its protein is CASSLTGDLYYEQYF.

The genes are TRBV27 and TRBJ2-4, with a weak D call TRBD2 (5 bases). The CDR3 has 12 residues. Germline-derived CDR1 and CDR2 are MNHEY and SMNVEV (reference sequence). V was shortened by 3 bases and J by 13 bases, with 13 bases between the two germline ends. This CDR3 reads CASSFTSGLQYF. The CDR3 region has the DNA TGTGCCAGCAGTTTTACCTCTGGACTGCAGTACTTC.

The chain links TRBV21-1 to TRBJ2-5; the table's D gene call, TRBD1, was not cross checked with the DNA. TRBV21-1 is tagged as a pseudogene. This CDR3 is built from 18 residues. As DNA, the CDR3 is TGTGCCAGCAGCAAAGGGGACAGGGGCAGACTGGACCAAGAGACCCAGTACTTC. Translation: CASSKGDRGRLDQETQYF.

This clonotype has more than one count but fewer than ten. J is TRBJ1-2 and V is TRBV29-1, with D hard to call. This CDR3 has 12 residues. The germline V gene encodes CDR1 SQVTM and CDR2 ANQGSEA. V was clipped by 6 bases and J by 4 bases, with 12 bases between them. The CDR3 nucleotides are TGCAGCGTCGGCGGGAGCCCCTATGGCTACACCTTC. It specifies CSVGGSPYGYTF.

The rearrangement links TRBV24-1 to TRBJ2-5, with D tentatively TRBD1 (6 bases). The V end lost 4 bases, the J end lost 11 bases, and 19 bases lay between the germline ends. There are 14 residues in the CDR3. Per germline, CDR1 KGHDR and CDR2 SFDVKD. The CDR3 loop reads CATSDPDRAYEQYF. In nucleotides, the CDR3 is TGTGCCACCAGTGACCCGGACAGAGCCTACGAACAGTACTTC.

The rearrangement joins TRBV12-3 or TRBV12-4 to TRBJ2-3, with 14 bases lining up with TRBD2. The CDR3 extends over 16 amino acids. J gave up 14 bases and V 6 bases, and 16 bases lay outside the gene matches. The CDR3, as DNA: TGTGCCAGCAGATCAGGACTAGCGGGAGGCGGGGGATACGCGTATTTT. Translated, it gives CASRSGLAGGGGYAYF.

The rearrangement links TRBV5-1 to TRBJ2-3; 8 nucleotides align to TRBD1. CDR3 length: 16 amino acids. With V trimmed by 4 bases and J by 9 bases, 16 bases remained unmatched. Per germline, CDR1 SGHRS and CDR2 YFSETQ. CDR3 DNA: TGCGCCAGCAGCCGAGGACAGGGTGAGGGGGGAGGCACGCAGTATTTT. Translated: CASSRGQGEGGGTQYF.

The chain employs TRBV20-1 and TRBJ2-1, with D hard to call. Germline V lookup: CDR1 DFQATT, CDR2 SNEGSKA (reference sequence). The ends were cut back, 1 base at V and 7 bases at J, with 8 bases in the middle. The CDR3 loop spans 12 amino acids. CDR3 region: CSARVVGNEQFF. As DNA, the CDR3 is TGCAGTGCTAGAGTCGTGGGGAATGAGCAGTTCTTC.

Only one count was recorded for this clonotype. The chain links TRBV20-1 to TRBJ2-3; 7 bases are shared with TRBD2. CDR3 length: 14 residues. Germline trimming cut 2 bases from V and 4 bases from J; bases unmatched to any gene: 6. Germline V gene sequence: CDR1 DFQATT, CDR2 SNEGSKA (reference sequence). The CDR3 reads CSARKQTSADTQYF. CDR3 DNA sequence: TGCAGTGCTAGAAAACAAACTAGCGCAGATACGCAGTATTTT.

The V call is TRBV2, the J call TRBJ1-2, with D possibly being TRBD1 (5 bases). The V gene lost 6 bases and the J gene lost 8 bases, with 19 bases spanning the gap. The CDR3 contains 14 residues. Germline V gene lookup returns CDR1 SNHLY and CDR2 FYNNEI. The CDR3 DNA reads TGTGCCAGCAGCGGGGAACGGGACGGGCGAGGCTACACCTTC. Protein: CASSGERDGRGYTF.

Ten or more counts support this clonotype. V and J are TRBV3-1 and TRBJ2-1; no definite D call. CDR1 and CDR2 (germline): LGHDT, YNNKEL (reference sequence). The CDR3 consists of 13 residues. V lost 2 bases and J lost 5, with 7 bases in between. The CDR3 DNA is TGTGCCAGCAGCCAACACTCTGACAATGAGCAGTTCTTC. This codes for CASSQHSDNEQFF.

As DNA, the CDR3 is TGTGCCAGCAGTTACCTAGTCACAGGCTCCTACAATGAGCAGTTCTTC. Residues: CASSYLVTGSYNEQFF. The chain carries TRBV6-2 or TRBV6-3 and TRBJ2-1; a weak D match, TRBD1 (5 bases). Germline CDR1 and CDR2: MNHEY and SVGEGT. The CDR3 has 16 amino acids. V shed 2 bases and J shed 0 bases, with 11 bases lying between them.

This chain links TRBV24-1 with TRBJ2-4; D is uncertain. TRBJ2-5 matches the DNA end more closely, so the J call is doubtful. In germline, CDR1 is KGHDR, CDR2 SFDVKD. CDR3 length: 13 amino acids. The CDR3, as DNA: TGTGCCACCAGTGAAGGCCAGTTGGAGACCCAGTACTTC. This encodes CATSEGQLETQYF.

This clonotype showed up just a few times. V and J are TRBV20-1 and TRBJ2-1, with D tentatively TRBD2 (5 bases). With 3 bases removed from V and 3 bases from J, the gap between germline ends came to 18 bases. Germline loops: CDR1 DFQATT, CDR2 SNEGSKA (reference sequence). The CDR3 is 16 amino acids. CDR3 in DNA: TGCAGTGCTAGTTCCTTGGGAGCGGAGAACTACAATGAGCAGTTCTTC. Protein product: CSASSLGAENYNEQFF.